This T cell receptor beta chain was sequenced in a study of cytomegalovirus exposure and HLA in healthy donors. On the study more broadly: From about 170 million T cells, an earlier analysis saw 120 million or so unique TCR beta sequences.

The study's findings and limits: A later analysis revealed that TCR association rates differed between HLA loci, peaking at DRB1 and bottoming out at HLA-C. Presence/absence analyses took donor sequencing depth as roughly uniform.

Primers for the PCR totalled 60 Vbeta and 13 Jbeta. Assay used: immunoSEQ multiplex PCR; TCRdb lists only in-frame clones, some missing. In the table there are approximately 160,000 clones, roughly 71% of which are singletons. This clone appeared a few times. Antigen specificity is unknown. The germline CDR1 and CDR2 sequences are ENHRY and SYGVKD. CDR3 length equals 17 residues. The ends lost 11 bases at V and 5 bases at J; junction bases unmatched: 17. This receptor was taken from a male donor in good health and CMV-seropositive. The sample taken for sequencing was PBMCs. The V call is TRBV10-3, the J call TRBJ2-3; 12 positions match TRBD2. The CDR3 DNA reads TGTGCCTCCGGGGGACTAGCGGGCTCCCGGGGGGGAGATACGCAGTATTTT. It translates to CASGGLAGSRGGDTQYF.